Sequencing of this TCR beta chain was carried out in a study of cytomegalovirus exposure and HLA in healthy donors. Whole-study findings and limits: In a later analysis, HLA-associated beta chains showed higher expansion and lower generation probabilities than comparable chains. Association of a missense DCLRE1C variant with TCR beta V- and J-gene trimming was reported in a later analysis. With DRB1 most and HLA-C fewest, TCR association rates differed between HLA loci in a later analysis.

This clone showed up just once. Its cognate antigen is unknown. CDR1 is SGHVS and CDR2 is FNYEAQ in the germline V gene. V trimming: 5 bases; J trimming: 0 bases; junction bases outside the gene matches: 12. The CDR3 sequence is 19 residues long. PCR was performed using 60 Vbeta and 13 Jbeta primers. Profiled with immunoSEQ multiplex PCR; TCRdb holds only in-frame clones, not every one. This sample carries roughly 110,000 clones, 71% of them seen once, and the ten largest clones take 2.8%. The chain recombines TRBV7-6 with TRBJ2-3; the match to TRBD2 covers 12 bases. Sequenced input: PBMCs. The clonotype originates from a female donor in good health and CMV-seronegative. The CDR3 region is CASSQGTSGHLTSTDTQYF. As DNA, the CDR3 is TGTGCCAGCAGCCAAGGGACTAGCGGGCATCTTACTAGCACAGATACGCAGTATTTT.